This T cell receptor (beta chain) emerged from a study of Graves' ophthalmopathy and Graves' hyperthyroidism. Whole-study context: Peripheral blood samples were taken at initial diagnosis, before any treatment. Study results and limitations: For separating ophthalmopathy from stable hyperthyroidism, a 13-signature model gave 87.88% sensitivity and 81.08% specificity.

RNA transcripts provided the template for amplifying TCR beta CDR3 regions. First-round RT-PCR with HTBI primers preceded a second-round multiplex PCR. Each CDR3 protein gets one entry after TCRdb re-called the multiplex PCR reads with MiXCR. The sample records some 350,000 distinct CDR3 sequences, 15% to 20% being singletons. This clonotype occurred many times. Its specificity is not known. The CDR3 length is 15 residues. Germline CDR1 and CDR2: SGHRS and YFSETQ. The trim removed 0 bases at V and 5 bases at J, leaving 8 bases unmatched. Pregnant or lactating patients and those with other autoimmune diseases or uncontrolled infections were excluded. PBMCs stemmed from over 8 ml of fresh peripheral blood.

This clonotype was obtained from an adult woman with stable Graves' hyperthyroidism. The sample was peripheral blood. The chain uses TRBV5-1 and TRBJ2-7; TRBD2 aligns across 7 bases. CDR3 loop: CASSLERDGGNEQYF. For the CDR3, the DNA is TGCGCCAGCAGCTTGGAGCGGGACGGAGGGAACGAGCAGTACTTC. Full variable domain (outside the CDR3, taken from reference TRBV5-1 and TRBJ2-7): KAGVTQTPRYLIKTRGQQVTLSCSPISGHRSVSWYQQTPGQGLQFLFEYFSETQRNKGNFPGRFSGRQFSNSRSEMNVSTLELGDSALYLCASSLERDGGNEQYFGPGTRLTVT.